A single sample gave rise to the 8 T cell receptor beta chains below, sequenced in a study of T cell changes during pregnancy in multiple sclerosis. The data were produced by immunoSEQ multiplex PCR, yet TCRdb's version contains in-frame clones alone and is incomplete. This table has 75,000 to 100,000 clones, 90% to 95% appearing once. The sample in question was peripheral blood, obtained after pregnancy. The receptor set was obtained from a female donor in good health, enrolled as a control in a pregnancy study.

This chain joins TRBV7-3 and TRBJ2-7; TRBD2 agrees at 9 bases. Germline lookup yields CDR1 SGHTA and CDR2 FQGTGA. The CDR3 sequence is 15 residues long. Germline trimming cut 1 base from V and 4 bases from J; bases unmatched to any gene: 5. The DNA of the CDR3 is TGTGCCAGCAGCTTAAGGGGCGGGGGGGAATACGAGCAGTACTTC. This encodes CASSLRGGGEYEQYF.

The sample holds a few counts of this clone. DNA of the CDR3: TGTGCCAGCAGACACGGGTCGGCAGAAGCTTTCTTT. Residues: CASRHGSAEAFF. V gene TRBV14 combines with J gene TRBJ1-1; D gene uncertain. V was clipped by 6 bases and J by 8 bases, with 13 bases between them. Germline V gives CDR1 SGHDN, CDR2 FVKESK. The CDR3 sequence is 12 residues long.

This clone was seen once. J is TRBJ1-1 and V is TRBV4-3, with 12 nucleotides matching TRBD1. CDR3 size: 16 residues. The V gene end was trimmed by 5 bases and the J gene end by 1 base; junction bases not matched to a gene: 5. Germline CDR1 is LGHNA and CDR2 is YSLEER. CDR3 DNA sequence: TGCGCCAGCAGCGCAGGGACAGGGGGCGGGAACACTGAAGCTTTCTTT. Amino acid sequence: CASSAGTGGGNTEAFF.

The rearrangement links TRBV27 to TRBJ2-7, with TRBD1 matching over 8 bases. The germline V gene has CDR1 MNHEY and CDR2 SMNVEV (reference sequence). Trimming cost V 6 bases and J 2 bases; bases outside gene matches: 3. The CDR3 is 13 amino acids. The CDR3 is CASRRTGPYEQYF. The DNA for the CDR3 is TGTGCCAGCAGGCGGACAGGGCCCTACGAGCAGTACTTC.

The J gene is TRBJ2-1, the V gene TRBV18; TRBD1 agrees at 9 bases. The CDR3 covers 17 residues. V was pared by 1 base and J by 3 bases, with 7 bases of the junction left unmatched. Germline lookup yields CDR1 KGHSH and CDR2 LQKENI. The CDR3, as DNA: TGTGCCAGCTCACCACGCCCCGGACAGGGGAGCTACAATGAGCAGTTCTTC. It specifies CASSPRPGQGSYNEQFF.

CDR3 in DNA: TGTGCCAGCAGCCCACAGGGGGGGGGCTATGGCTACACCTTC. It is translated as CASSPQGGGYGYTF. The rearrangement links TRBV7-6 to TRBJ1-2, with TRBD1 identical over 8 bases. With 5 bases clipped from V and 4 bases from J, the junction kept 6 bases outside the gene matches. The CDR3 spans 14 residues. Germline-derived CDR1 and CDR2 are SGHVS and FNYEAQ.

The chain carries TRBV18 and TRBJ2-2; 7 bases are a match to TRBD1. Germline CDR1 KGHSH, CDR2 LQKENI. Trimming removed 4 bases from V and 5 bases from J; junction bases left unmatched: 7. The CDR3 is 15 amino acids. For the CDR3, the DNA is TGTGCCAGCTCACAGCTGGCACAGGGGACCGGGGAGCTGTTTTTT. Translation: CASSQLAQGTGELFF.

The V and J genes are TRBV9 and TRBJ2-5; 8 positions match TRBD2. The length of the CDR3 is 17 residues. Trimming took 1 base from V and 2 from J; bases not matched to a gene: 10. Germline loops: CDR1 SGDLS, CDR2 YYNGEE. DNA for the CDR3: TGTGCCAGCAGCGTATCCGGCGGGGGGCCTTTACAAGAGACCCAGTACTTC. Translation gives CASSVSGGGPLQETQYF.